These T cell receptor beta chains were read from a single sample in a study of cytomegalovirus exposure and HLA in healthy donors. Generated by immunoSEQ multiplex PCR, the TCRdb table keeps only in-frame clones and is missing some. The table lists some 150,000 clones, around nine tenths of them singletons. Sequenced sample: PBMCs. The receptors were sampled from a woman aged 18-30 years in good health and CMV-seropositive. Both conserved end residues are part of each CDR3.

v_gene	j_gene	CDR3aa
TRBV14	TRBJ2-2	CASSQVWGSMGELFF
TRBV9	TRBJ2-6	CASSLSSGANVLTF
TRBV11-3	TRBJ2-2	CASSLDAQGSGELFF
TRBV5-6	TRBJ2-1	CASSSEPGTSGGNEQFF
TRBV11-3	TRBJ2-7	CASSFHETVSSYEQYF
TRBV19	TRBJ2-2	CASSPTGVVGELFF
TRBV30	TRBJ2-7	CAWTSGRSSGEQYF
TRBV7-2	TRBJ2-1	CASSLPGGNEQFF
TRBV20-1	TRBJ1-1	CSVGQGDEAFF
TRBV4-1	TRBJ2-7	CASSQDGAGLDEQYF
TRBV5-1	TRBJ2-7	CASSLEAGGGYEQYF
TRBV5-1	TRBJ1-1	CASSQTGSGTEAFF
TRBV7-6	TRBJ1-1	CASSAGTGLTEAFF
TRBV27	TRBJ2-1	CARQGGSSYNEQFF
TRBV29-1	TRBJ2-1	CSVPTRQGAVSFYNEQFF
TRBV18	TRBJ2-5	CASSPTGETQYF
TRBV2	TRBJ1-2	CASLAGTGAYGYTF
TRBV30	TRBJ2-1	CAWSFRTSGRSKEQFF
TRBV2	TRBJ2-3	CASRALAGRTDTQYF
TRBV19	TRBJ1-3	CASSIQRTVGNTIYF
TRBV28	TRBJ2-7	CASSLLGGLGEQYF
TRBV4-1	TRBJ2-7	CASSQALRGYEQYF
TRBV4-2	TRBJ2-7	CASSQVRGRGYEQYF
TRBV10-3	TRBJ1-5	CAIKQGGLSNQPQHF
TRBV9	TRBJ2-1	CASSVVGSLYNEQFF
TRBV2	TRBJ2-5	CASSGLAGEETQYF
TRBV7-9	TRBJ1-1	CASSLVGRERGMNTEAFF
TRBV7-3	TRBJ2-2	CASSTQGQGIANTGELFF
TRBV7-9	TRBJ2-7	CASSLVSGSYEQYF
TRBV27	TRBJ2-2	CASSKRQGLLYTGELFF
TRBV10-2	TRBJ2-3	CASSGAGPTDTQYF
TRBV9	TRBJ1-3	CASSVEGVGNTIYF
TRBV6-5	TRBJ2-7	CARRRDSEQYF
TRBV25-1	TRBJ2-7	CASSSQGGEQYF
TRBV6-5	TRBJ2-2	CASKTEINTGELFF
TRBV9	TRBJ2-2	CASSVEEGFYTGELFF
TRBV13	TRBJ2-7	CASSTQTSGKVGYEQYF
TRBV4-2	TRBJ2-1	CASSQESLSSYNEQFF
TRBV7-9	TRBJ2-7	CASSAPGTGSAEQYF
TRBV9	TRBJ2-5	CASSAPGLAGGGGETQYF
TRBV27	TRBJ2-5	CASSSYRDRGRETQYF
TRBV6-5	TRBJ1-4	CASSISPANEKLFF
TRBV7-2	TRBJ1-1	CASSLDRGRARRNTEAFF
TRBV4-3	TRBJ2-7	CASSQDSGSYEQYF
TRBV6-4	TRBJ2-5	CASRQPGTGADETQYF
TRBV6-5	TRBJ1-1	CASRRQGAGNTEAFF
TRBV2	TRBJ1-3	CASSRSSGNTIYF
TRBV9	TRBJ2-7	CASSVASTSYEQYF
TRBV9	TRBJ2-1	CASSVEGGNNEQFF
TRBV5-1	TRBJ2-3	CASSAGTVSDTQYF
TRBV29-1	TRBJ2-2	CSVVSREGRSEDTGELFF
TRBV15	TRBJ2-1	CATSRDPGTGYYNEQFF
TRBV7-9	TRBJ1-2	CASSFFDRDYGYTF
TRBV19	TRBJ2-4	CASSKVTGMGIQYF
TRBV7-9	TRBJ2-2	CASSLTGNTGELFF
TRBV27	TRBJ2-1	CASSPGLAGVRSYNEQFF
TRBV25-1	TRBJ2-5	CASSGIWGMGVETQYF
TRBV11-2	TRBJ1-1	CASSRQLHSLMNTEAFF
TRBV6-5	TRBJ1-1	CASSVAAVGTEAFF
TRBV6-9	TRBJ2-3	CASNSGRDTDTQYF